Following are 10 T cell receptor beta chains from one sample sequenced in a study of sequential checkpoint blockade in melanoma. Only in-frame clones appear in the TCRdb table, and some are missing; sequencing was by immunoSEQ multiplex PCR. The data show about 10,000 clones, approximately 25% seen once. Treatment reported: randomized to nivolumab then ipilimumab (arm A) or the reverse (arm B). Sequenced material: tumor tissue (inferred from file names), taken from a patient given nivolumab and ipilimumab in sequence. These receptor sequences come from a human donor with melanoma.

The J gene is TRBJ2-1, the V gene TRBV19; D gene unclear. This CDR3 comprises 19 residues. Between the trimmed V and J ends, which lost 0 bases and 5 bases, there was a span of 23 bases. CDR1 is LNHDA and CDR2 is SQIVND in the germline V gene (reference sequence). The CDR3, as DNA: TGTGCCAGTAGTATAGATCTGGCCAAAGGGTTGTTAGTAAACAATGAGCAGTTCTTC. It is translated as CASSIDLAKGLLVNNEQFF.

The rearrangement joins TRBV6-8 to TRBJ1-2; 8 bases agree with TRBD1. This CDR3 has 14 amino acids. CDR1 is MNHGY and CDR2 is SAAAGT in the germline V gene. V shed 6 bases, J shed 4 bases, and the junction held 7 bases outside the gene matches. CDR3 DNA: TGTGCCAGCAGAGCAGGGGGCAGTGGCTATGGCTACACCTTC. This gives the protein CASRAGGSGYGYTF.

This clone showed up many times. V is TRBV11-3 and J is TRBJ2-3; D may be TRBD2 (6 bases). Trimming removed 3 bases from V and 1 base from J, with 14 bases in between. CDR3 length: 16 amino acids. Germline V gene lookup returns CDR1 SGHNT and CDR2 YENEEA. CDR3 coding DNA: TGTGCCAGCAGCTTCGCGGGGAAACGGGGCACAGATACGCAGTATTTT. This codes for CASSFAGKRGTDTQYF.

The sample holds a few counts of this clone. V and J are TRBV11-3 and TRBJ2-5, with D tentatively TRBD2 (6 bases). Germline assignment: CDR1 SGHNT and CDR2 YENEEA. This CDR3 spans 15 amino acids. The V gene lost 5 bases and the J gene lost 4 bases, with 17 bases spanning the gap. The CDR3 sequence: CASSRERDSRETQYF. DNA for the CDR3: TGTGCCAGCAGCAGGGAACGGGACTCACGAGAGACCCAGTACTTC.

This clone showed up just a few times. This rearrangement joins TRBV7-4 to TRBJ2-5; no definite D call. Germline V CDR1 and CDR2: SGHVT, SQSDAQ. The CDR3 has 13 residues. V lost 5 bases and J lost 1, with 8 bases in between. CDR3 sequence reads: CASSRTIQETQYF. Here the CDR3 DNA reads TGTGCCAGCAGCCGTACAATCCAAGAGACCCAGTACTTC.

The chain joins TRBV25-1 to TRBJ2-5; D not certain. This CDR3 spans 14 amino acids. Trimming took off 6 bases at V and 0 bases at J, with 11 bases between the two ends. Germline CDR1 reads MGHDK; CDR2 reads SYGVNS. CDR3 in DNA: TGTGCCAGCAGCATAAGCGAGCACCAAGAGACCCAGTACTTC. This translates into CASSISEHQETQYF.

The chain joins TRBV5-1 to TRBJ2-7; 10 bases map to TRBD1. The V gene's germline CDR1 is SGHRS and CDR2 YFSETQ. With V trimmed by 0 bases and J by 4 bases, 4 bases remained unmatched. The CDR3 is 15 amino acids. The CDR3 protein is CASSLDSGQGYEQYF. The CDR3 DNA reads TGCGCCAGCAGCTTGGATTCGGGACAGGGGTACGAGCAGTACTTC.

This clone was detected ten times or more. The CDR3 sequence is CASSLWRGSYSNQPQHF. As DNA, the CDR3 is TGTGCCAGCAGCTTGTGGCGAGGTTCATATAGCAATCAGCCCCAGCATTTT. This chain links TRBV11-3 with TRBJ1-5; D call uncertain. The V end lost 3 bases, the J end lost 0 bases, and 15 bases lay between the germline ends. The CDR3 spans 17 residues. Germline CDR1 and CDR2: SGHNT and YENEEA.

This clone was detected ten times or more. The chain has TRBV11-3 and TRBJ2-7, with D tentatively TRBD1 (5 bases). Per the germline V gene, CDR1 is SGHNT and CDR2 is YENEEA. The CDR3 has 17 amino acids. Trimming stripped 0 bases from V and 1 base from J, with 16 bases between. The CDR3, as DNA: TGTGCCAGCAGCTTAGATTTGGTGGCAGGGCTATCCTACGAGCAGTACTTC. Its protein is CASSLDLVAGLSYEQYF.

J is TRBJ2-6 and V is TRBV6-8; 9 bases map to TRBD1. Unmatched junction bases numbered 10, after V lost 5 bases and J lost 8 bases. Germline CDR1 MNHGY, CDR2 SAAAGT. CDR3 length: 16 amino acids. CDR3 DNA sequence: TGTGCCAGCAGTCCGGGACAGGGAAGTATGTCCAACGTCCTGACTTTC. Encoded protein: CASSPGQGSMSNVLTF.